Below are 21 T cell receptor beta chains sequenced from a single sample in a study of T cell changes during pregnancy in multiple sclerosis. Method: immunoSEQ multiplex PCR; TCRdb's copy keeps in-frame clones and lacks some. The sample contains 50,000 to 60,000 clones, over 90% of which appear only once. The source material was CD4+ T cells from peripheral blood mononuclear cells, sampled in the second trimester of pregnancy. Source of these receptors: a female donor with multiple sclerosis, enrolled in a pregnancy study.

This chain links TRBV7-9 with TRBJ1-2, with 7 bases aligning to TRBD1. The CDR3 has 17 residues. Germline CDR1 SEHNR, CDR2 FQNEAQ (reference sequence). The V gene end was trimmed by 0 bases and the J gene end by 7 bases; junction bases not matched to a gene: 14. The CDR3 DNA is TGTGCCAGCAGCTTAGCGGAGGGGGCGATTTTTTTCCGTGGCTACACCTTC. Protein product: CASSLAEGAIFFRGYTF.

The CDR3 loop reads CASSSQRNTEAFF. The CDR3 nucleotides read TGTGCCAGCAGCTCCCAGCGGAACACTGAAGCTTTCTTT. This sequence joins TRBV7-9 and TRBJ1-1, with D unresolved. V lost 4 bases and J lost 1, with 7 bases in between. CDR1 and CDR2 (germline): SEHNR, FQNEAQ (reference sequence). This CDR3 region has 13 residues.

This clone was recorded once. The chain couples TRBV5-1 to TRBJ2-2; 9 bases fit TRBD1. CDR3 size: 14 residues. Germline loops: CDR1 SGHRS, CDR2 YFSETQ. V shed 4 bases, J shed 7 bases, and the junction held 5 bases outside the gene matches. CDR3 amino acids: CASSHDRGDGELFF. The CDR3 region has the DNA TGCGCCAGCAGCCACGACAGGGGGGACGGGGAGCTGTTTTTT.

The chain combines TRBV5-8 with TRBJ2-5, with 13 bases that match TRBD2. Trimming cost V 1 base and J 1 base; bases outside gene matches: 4. Germline loops: CDR1 SGHTS, CDR2 YDEGEE. CDR3 size: 17 residues. The CDR3 here is CASSLMGLAGSQETQYF. CDR3 in DNA: TGTGCCAGCAGCTTGATGGGACTAGCGGGGAGCCAAGAGACCCAGTACTTC.

The chain has TRBV18 and TRBJ2-7; TRBD1 matches at 10 bases. Per the germline V gene, CDR1 is KGHSH and CDR2 is LQKENI. Trimming took 3 bases from V and 6 from J; bases not matched to a gene: 11. The CDR3 is 16 amino acids. The CDR3 DNA follows: TGTGCCAGCTCACCGACCGGGACAGGGGTTGGCGGCGAGCAGTACTTC. Translation: CASSPTGTGVGGEQYF.

This chain connects TRBV19 to TRBJ2-6, with a weak D call TRBD2 (5 bases). The CDR3 is 17 residues long. Trimming pared 9 bases from V and 0 bases from J, leaving 18 bases between. Per the germline V gene, CDR1 is LNHDA and CDR2 is SQIVND (reference sequence). CDR3 coding DNA: TGTGCCAGCGCCCAGGTTTGGGAGAACTCTGGGGCCAACGTCCTGACTTTC. Its protein product is CASAQVWENSGANVLTF.

The chain joins TRBV4-1 to TRBJ1-1; TRBD1 matches 9 bases. The V and J ends lost 4 bases and 5 bases, in that order; junction bases with no gene match: 5. This CDR3 is 14 amino acids long. Germline CDR1 MGHRA, CDR2 YSYEKL. CDR3 residues: CASSLDRGTTEAFF. CDR3 DNA: TGCGCCAGCAGCCTCGACAGGGGGACGACTGAAGCTTTCTTT.

This chain joins TRBV5-4 and TRBJ2-7, with TRBD1 matching over 7 bases. CDR1 is SGHNT, CDR2 YYREEE, per germline (reference sequence). The V gene end was trimmed by 4 bases and the J gene end by 1 base; junction bases not matched to a gene: 8. The CDR3 is 15 amino acids. CDR3 DNA: TGTGCCAGCAGCCACCCGGGGACAGATTCCTACGAGCAGTACTTC. This codes for CASSHPGTDSYEQYF.

The chain combines TRBV7-9 with TRBJ2-1, with TRBD1 matching 8 bases. This CDR3 has 15 residues. From germline, CDR1 is SEHNR and CDR2 FQNEAQ (reference sequence). V was pared by 5 bases and J by 4 bases, with 7 bases of the junction left unmatched. The DNA of the CDR3 is TGTGCCAGCAGCACCGACAGGGGAAGGTACAATGAGCAGTTCTTC. Its protein is CASSTDRGRYNEQFF.

CDR3 region: CASSQDSGATYEQYF. CDR3 coding DNA: TGTGCCAGCAGCCAAGATAGCGGAGCGACCTACGAGCAGTACTTC. V gene TRBV5-4 combines with J gene TRBJ2-7, with D possibly being TRBD2 (6 bases). The germline V and J ends were trimmed by 4 bases and 2 bases, with 16 bases remaining between them. Germline CDR1 reads SGHNT; CDR2 reads YYREEE (reference sequence). This CDR3 has 15 residues.

V usage is TRBV5-4 and J usage is TRBJ2-1, with D possibly matching TRBD2 (5 bases). This CDR3 has 15 residues. The V end was cut by 4 bases, the J end by 0 bases, with 11 bases between. From germline, CDR1 is SGHNT and CDR2 YYREEE (reference sequence). CDR3 protein: CASSPTSGSYNEQFF. The DNA of the CDR3 is TGTGCCAGCAGCCCTACTAGTGGCTCCTACAATGAGCAGTTCTTC. The full variable domain, rest sourced from reference TRBV5-4 and TRBJ2-1, is ETGVTQSPTHLIKTRGQQVTLRCSSQSGHNTVSWYQQALGQGPQFIFQYYREEENGRGNFPPRFSGLQFPNYSSELNVNALELDDSALYLCASSPTSGSYNEQFFGPGTRLTVL.

The J gene is TRBJ2-3, the V gene TRBV29-1; the match to TRBD2 covers 14 bases. The ends lost 6 bases at V and 1 base at J; junction bases unmatched: 6. CDR3 size: 16 residues. CDR1 is SQVTM, CDR2 ANQGSEA, per germline. The CDR3 protein is CSVTSGRGGGTDTQYF. The CDR3, as DNA: TGCAGCGTGACTAGCGGGAGGGGTGGAGGCACAGATACGCAGTATTTT.

The CDR3: CASSPSGGAQEQFF. CDR3 sequence (DNA): TGTGCCAGCTCACCTAGCGGGGGGGCCCAGGAGCAGTTCTTC. The chain uses TRBV18 and TRBJ2-1; 11 bases are a match to TRBD2. This CDR3 is 14 amino acids long. V dropped 3 bases and J dropped 10; count of bases not matched to a gene: 5. Germline-derived CDR1 and CDR2 are KGHSH and LQKENI.

Comments on this clone: The junction departs from the called germline gene at one end, perhaps through a read error. This rearrangement joins TRBV7-7 to TRBJ2-3; D remains ambiguous. Germline assignment: CDR1 SSHAT and CDR2 FNYEAQ (reference sequence). CDR3 size: 14 residues. CDR3 bases: TGTGCTAGCAGCCCAAGTGGGCACACAGATACGCAGTATTTT. It is translated as CASSPSGHTDTQYF.

This chain uses TRBV2 with TRBJ2-1; 8 bases are a match to TRBD2. V dropped 4 bases and J dropped 5; count of bases not matched to a gene: 7. The CDR3 has 15 residues. Germline-derived CDR1 and CDR2 are SNHLY and FYNNEI. This CDR3 reads CASSASGGPNNEQFF. In nucleotides, the CDR3 is TGTGCCAGCAGTGCGAGCGGGGGCCCAAACAATGAGCAGTTCTTC.

This clone has a single count. The chain is built from TRBV30 and TRBJ1-3, with 7 positions matching TRBD1. Per germline, CDR1 GTSNPN and CDR2 SVGIG (reference sequence). This CDR3 spans 15 amino acids. V shed 0 bases and J 2 bases; nucleotides not matched to a gene: 4. The CDR3 sequence is CAWSVEGATGNTIYF. CDR3 coding DNA: TGTGCCTGGAGTGTCGAGGGGGCGACTGGAAACACCATATATTTT.

The V gene is TRBV18, the J gene TRBJ1-1; no clear D gene. CDR1 KGHSH and CDR2 LQKENI come from the germline V gene. The CDR3 length is 15 residues. Trimming shortened V by 0 bases and J by 4 bases, and 12 bases separated the two germline ends. The DNA for the CDR3 is TGTGCCAGCTCACCACCGTTTTCCCAGGTCACTGAAGCTTTCTTT. Translated, it gives CASSPPFSQVTEAFF.

The gene calls are TRBV29-1 and TRBJ2-2; D may be TRBD2 (5 bases). Between the trimmed V and J ends, which lost 3 bases and 7 bases, there was a span of 12 bases. There are 13 residues in the CDR3. Germline V gene data show CDR1 as SQVTM and CDR2 as ANQGSEA. In nucleotides, the CDR3 is TGCAGCGTTGAGGGCGTGGGAGACGGGGAGCTGTTTTTT. As protein: CSVEGVGDGELFF.

The chain carries TRBV19 and TRBJ2-1; 10 nucleotides match TRBD2. Germline V gives CDR1 LNHDA, CDR2 SQIVND (reference sequence). V dropped 6 bases and J dropped 9; count of bases not matched to a gene: 8. The CDR3 has 14 amino acids. CDR3 sequence: CASRGLAGESEQFF. Written as DNA, the CDR3 is TGTGCCAGTAGAGGGCTAGCGGGGGAGAGTGAGCAGTTCTTC.

J is TRBJ2-2 and V is TRBV2, with D unclear. This CDR3 region has 12 residues. Germline-derived CDR1 and CDR2 are SNHLY and FYNNEI. V dropped 8 bases and J dropped 4 bases, with 8 bases sitting between them. CDR3 sequence reads: CASGLATGELFF. The CDR3 nucleotides read TGTGCCAGCGGTCTGGCCACCGGGGAGCTGTTTTTT. Supplemented by reference TRBV2 and TRBJ2-2, the full variable domain reads EPEVTQTPSHQVTQMGQEVILRCVPISNHLYFYWYRQILGQKVEFLVSFYNNEISEKSEIFDDQFSVERPDGSNFTLKIRSTKLEDSAMYFCASGLATGELFFGEGSRLTVL.

V and J are TRBV14 and TRBJ1-5; 10 bases fit TRBD1. The CDR3 length is 15 residues. V lost 4 bases and J lost 3; bases outside the gene matches: 3. Germline assignment: CDR1 SGHDN and CDR2 FVKESK. CDR3: CASSPTGGNNQPQHF. In nucleotides, the CDR3 is TGTGCCAGCAGCCCGACAGGGGGCAACAATCAGCCCCAGCATTTT.